The 22 T cell receptor beta chains in this list originate from one sample, sequenced in a study of shared clonotypes between healthy human individuals. Measured with immunoSEQ multiplex PCR; TCRdb has only the in-frame clones, and not every one. The sample consists of about a million clones, 60% to 80% of them appearing once. The sample comprised memory CD4+ T cells sorted from blood. Stated subset: CD45RA-negative fraction. Receptors originate from a young man in good health.

This clone was observed a handful of times. This CDR3 reads CAWSVGHLNQPQHF. CDR3 sequence (DNA): TGTGCCTGGAGTGTAGGCCACTTAAATCAGCCCCAGCATTTT. V is TRBV30 and J is TRBJ1-5; D call uncertain. The V gene's germline CDR1 is GTSNPN and CDR2 SVGIG (reference sequence). The V end was cut by 0 bases, the J end by 4 bases, with 10 bases between. The CDR3 loop spans 14 amino acids.

This sequence joins TRBV7-9 and TRBJ1-4; D remains ambiguous. The CDR3 covers 13 residues. Germline CDR1 and CDR2: SEHNR and FQNEAQ (reference sequence). Between the trimmed V and J ends, which lost 8 bases and 5 bases, there was a span of 12 bases. The CDR3 is CASQRNSNEKLFF. The CDR3 nucleotides are TGTGCCAGCCAAAGAAATTCCAATGAAAAACTGTTTTTT.

The V gene is TRBV6-1, the J gene TRBJ2-3, with D unresolved. Trimming shortened V by 0 bases and J by 4 bases, and 11 bases separated the two germline ends. CDR1 is MNHNS and CDR2 is SASEGT in the germline V gene. This CDR3 has 15 residues. CDR3 nucleotides: TGTGCCAGCAGTGAAGCGAGCCAGGCCGCAGATACGCAGTATTTT. It is translated as CASSEASQAADTQYF.

The rearrangement uses TRBV6-1 and TRBJ1-5; D gene ambiguous. V shed 4 bases and J shed 7 bases, with 11 bases lying between them. The germline V gene encodes CDR1 MNHNS and CDR2 SASEGT. The CDR3 is made up of 13 amino acids. In DNA, the CDR3 is TGTGCCAGCAGTGCCCTTACAAACCAGCCCCAGCATTTT. It translates to CASSALTNQPQHF.

DNA of the CDR3: TGTGCCAGCAGTGACTCGAGTCTTCCTAGCGGGAGCGCTTCCCCCTACGAGCAGTACTTC. Its translation is CASSDSSLPSGSASPYEQYF. This sequence joins TRBV6-4 and TRBJ2-7; the match to TRBD2 covers 10 bases. Germline CDR1 and CDR2: MRHNA and SNTAGT. With V trimmed by 0 bases and J by 2 bases, 16 bases remained unmatched. The CDR3 loop spans 20 amino acids.

The chain uses TRBV10-2 and TRBJ2-1; possible D gene TRBD1, 5 bases. The germline V and J ends were trimmed by 10 bases and 4 bases, with 11 bases remaining between them. The CDR3 sequence is 12 residues long. Germline V gene data show CDR1 as WSHSY and CDR2 as SAAADI. CDR3 nucleotides: TGCGCCACCAGCCACAGGTACAATGAGCAGTTCTTC. Translation gives CATSHRYNEQFF.

V gene TRBV5-1 combines with J gene TRBJ1-4, with D perhaps TRBD1 (6 bases). The germline CDR1 and CDR2 sequences are SGHRS and YFSETQ. V lost 1 base to trimming and J lost 5 bases, with 15 bases between them. The CDR3 contains 16 residues. CDR3 loop: CASSLNGRGENEKLFF. CDR3 bases: TGCGCCAGCAGCTTGAACGGCAGGGGAGAGAATGAAAAACTGTTTTTT.

This clone turned up a few times. This chain connects TRBV7-2 to TRBJ2-5; unclear D gene. Germline assignment: CDR1 SGHTA and CDR2 FQGNSA. Trimming removed 5 bases from V and 2 bases from J, with 12 bases in between. The CDR3 contains 14 residues. The chain's CDR3 is CASSIRRDQETQYF. The CDR3 DNA is TGTGCCAGCAGCATTCGAAGGGATCAAGAGACCCAGTACTTC.

J is TRBJ1-5 and V is TRBV7-2; D uncertain. V lost 0 bases to trimming and J lost 4 bases, with 1 base between them. Germline lookup yields CDR1 SGHTA and CDR2 FQGNSA. This CDR3 is 12 amino acids long. The DNA for the CDR3 is TGTGCCAGCAGCTTAGCGAATCAGCCCCAGCATTTT. It translates to CASSLANQPQHF.

J is TRBJ1-2 and V is TRBV7-8, with 10 bases that match TRBD1. The CDR3 consists of 15 residues. Germline V CDR1 and CDR2: SGHVS, FQNEAQ. Trimming at V came to 0 bases and at J to 7 bases, leaving 5 bases not matched to a gene. CDR3 DNA sequence: TGTGCCAGCAGCTTAGCGACAGGGGGCTTTCGTGGCTACACCTTC. Residues: CASSLATGGFRGYTF. The entire variable domain, with the rest obtained from reference TRBV7-8 and TRBJ1-2, is as follows: GAGVSQSPRYKVAKRGQDVALRCDPISGHVSLFWYQQALGQGPEFLTYFQNEAQLDKSGLPSDRFFAERPEGSVSTLKIQRTQQEDSAVYLCASSLATGGFRGYTFGSGTRLTVV.

The chain links TRBV2 to TRBJ1-2; 9 nucleotides align to TRBD1. The V gene's germline CDR1 is SNHLY and CDR2 FYNNEI. The CDR3 is made up of 15 amino acids. V lost 5 bases, J lost 4 bases, and 8 bases stayed unmatched. CDR3 DNA: TGTGCCAGCAGTTCCGGGACAGGGAAGGGCTATGGCTACACCTTC. Its protein is CASSSGTGKGYGYTF.

This sequence joins TRBV5-1 and TRBJ2-7; 8 bases map to TRBD1. The CDR3 is 13 residues long. V dropped 5 bases and J dropped 7; count of bases not matched to a gene: 8. CDR1 SGHRS and CDR2 YFSETQ come from the germline V gene. CDR3: CASRNGQGEEQYF. CDR3 nucleotides: TGCGCCAGCAGAAACGGACAGGGTGAAGAGCAGTACTTC.

This rearrangement joins TRBV7-9 to TRBJ1-1; 7 bases fit TRBD1. V dropped 4 bases and J dropped 2; count of bases not matched to a gene: 4. CDR1 is SEHNR, CDR2 FQNEAQ, per germline (reference sequence). The CDR3 totals 14 residues. The CDR3 spells CASSSPGGNTEAFF. The CDR3 DNA follows: TGTGCCAGCAGCTCCCCAGGGGGAAACACTGAAGCTTTCTTT. Using reference TRBV7-9 and TRBJ1-1 for the parts outside the CDR3, the full variable domain is DTGVSQNPRHKITKRGQNVTFRCDPISEHNRLYWYRQTLGQGPEFLTYFQNEAQLEKSRLLSDRFSAERPKGSFSTLEIQRTEQGDSAMYLCASSSPGGNTEAFFGQGTRLTVV.

In its sample, this clone was seen a few times. The rearrangement links TRBV5-6 to TRBJ2-7; the D is unclear. The length of the CDR3 is 15 residues. V was clipped by 0 bases and J by 2 bases, with 12 bases between them. Germline loops: CDR1 SGHDT, CDR2 YYEEEE. The CDR3, as DNA: TGTGCCAGCAGCTTGGATCAGGTGGGCACCTACGAGCAGTACTTC. This gives the protein CASSLDQVGTYEQYF.

The sample holds a few counts of this clone. Its ends do not fully match the called genes, so a read error is possible. The chain couples TRBV7-7 to TRBJ2-1, with 9 bases that match TRBD2. Looked up from germline, CDR1 is SSHAT and CDR2 is FNYEAQ (reference sequence). CDR3 size: 15 residues. CDR3 nucleotides: TGTGCTAGCAGCCCTCTTGGGACTAGCCTCAATGAGCAGTTCTTC. It codes for CASSPLGTSLNEQFF.

Notes on this clone: Different DNA sequences within this sample yield the same CDR3. V gene TRBV6-6 combines with J gene TRBJ1-1, with TRBD1 identical over 7 bases. This CDR3 spans 14 amino acids. The germline V gene has CDR1 MNHNY and CDR2 SVGAGI (reference sequence). V was clipped by 2 bases and J by 2 bases; unmatched bases: 2. The CDR3 region is CASSYRGLNTEAFF. In DNA, the CDR3 is TGTGCCAGCAGTTACAGGGGGCTAAACACTGAAGCTTTCTTT.

V gene TRBV15 combines with J gene TRBJ1-2, with a weak D call TRBD1 (5 bases). The V gene's germline CDR1 is LNHNV and CDR2 YYDKDF (reference sequence). The CDR3 covers 13 residues. Trimming shortened V by 4 bases and J by 8 bases, and 14 bases separated the two germline ends. CDR3 in amino acids: CATSTSWGSGYTF. The CDR3 region has the DNA TGTGCCACCAGCACATCATGGGGGTCGGGCTACACCTTC.

This clone was counted between two and nine times. The rearrangement joins TRBV9 to TRBJ2-3; 7 positions match TRBD1. The CDR3 totals 17 residues. V dropped 4 bases and J dropped 2; count of bases not matched to a gene: 13. The germline CDR1 and CDR2 sequences are SGDLS and YYNGEE. The CDR3 DNA sequence: TGTGCCAGCAGCCCCTCGCCCTGGACAGGAATCACAGATACGCAGTATTTT. This encodes CASSPSPWTGITDTQYF.

J is TRBJ2-1 and V is TRBV2; tentative D call: TRBD2 (5 bases). The CDR3 length is 16 residues. Germline CDR1 SNHLY, CDR2 FYNNEI. The ends were cut back, 1 base at V and 6 bases at J, with 16 bases in the middle. The CDR3 loop reads CASSEESLANGNEQFF. The CDR3 DNA reads as TGTGCCAGCAGTGAAGAGAGCCTAGCCAACGGCAATGAGCAGTTCTTC. Full variable domain (outside the CDR3, taken from reference TRBV2 and TRBJ2-1): EPEVTQTPSHQVTQMGQEVILRCVPISNHLYFYWYRQILGQKVEFLVSFYNNEISEKSEIFDDQFSVERPDGSNFTLKIRSTKLEDSAMYFCASSEESLANGNEQFFGPGTRLTVL.

This rearrangement joins TRBV6-6 to TRBJ2-4; a possible D gene is TRBD1 (6 bases). The CDR3 has 15 amino acids. Trimming shortened V by 7 bases and J by 4 bases, and 17 bases separated the two germline ends. From germline, CDR1 is MNHNY and CDR2 SVGAGI (reference sequence). CDR3 loop: CASTHLGGGKNIQYF. DNA for the CDR3: TGTGCCAGCACCCATCTAGGGGGTGGTAAAAACATTCAGTACTTC.

The CDR3 loop reads CASSVTDRAEQYF. DNA for the CDR3: TGTGCCAGCAGTGTCACAGACAGGGCTGAGCAGTACTTC. The V and J genes are TRBV6-5 and TRBJ2-7; 7 bases agree with TRBD1. The V segment lost 5 bases and the J segment 7 bases; nucleotides outside the gene matches: 8. CDR1 and CDR2 (germline): MNHEY, SVGAGI. This CDR3 has 13 amino acids.

The chain joins TRBV30 to TRBJ1-6; no definite D call. There are 14 residues in the CDR3. The germline V gene encodes CDR1 GTSNPN and CDR2 SVGIG (reference sequence). V was shortened by 5 bases and J by 10 bases, with 18 bases between the two germline ends. CDR3 bases: TGTGCCTGGTCCCTCGCGGGTTATGAATCACCCCTCCACTTT. This translates into CAWSLAGYESPLHF.